Below, 9 T cell receptor beta chains from the same sample are listed, as sequenced in a study of cytomegalovirus exposure and HLA in healthy donors. Researchers ran the PCR with 60 Vbeta and 13 Jbeta primers. Repertoires were generated with immunoSEQ multiplex PCR, while TCRdb's copy carries only in-frame clones and drops some. The sample holds roughly 160,000 clones, approximately 88% seen once. Sequences were obtained from PBMCs. The receptors come from a boy aged 2 to 10 in good health and CMV-seronegative.

This chain uses TRBV4-1 with TRBJ2-1; D might be TRBD2 (6 bases). The CDR3 extends over 14 amino acids. Germline V CDR1 and CDR2: MGHRA, YSYEKL. Trimming shortened V by 1 base and J by 9 bases, and 13 bases separated the two germline ends. The CDR3 loop is CASSQGLETSEQFF. The CDR3 region has the DNA TGCGCCAGCAGCCAAGGACTAGAAACTAGTGAGCAGTTCTTC.

The chain links TRBV27 to TRBJ2-1, with 10 nucleotides matching TRBD1. The CDR3 is 15 amino acids. The germline CDR1 and CDR2 sequences are MNHEY and SMNVEV (reference sequence). J lost 4 bases, V lost 5 bases, and 5 bases had no gene match. The CDR3 loop is CASSAGQGEYNEQFF. Written as DNA, the CDR3 is TGTGCCAGCAGTGCCGGACAGGGGGAATACAATGAGCAGTTCTTC.

The genes are TRBV10-2 and TRBJ1-1, with D possibly matching TRBD1 (5 bases). Trimming removed 3 bases from V and 0 bases from J, with 14 bases in between. This CDR3 region has 16 residues. CDR1 and CDR2 from the germline V gene are WSHSY and SAAADI. As DNA, the CDR3 is TGCGCCAGCAGTGATTCAGGGAGGGGAATGAACACTGAAGCTTTCTTT. Translation: CASSDSGRGMNTEAFF.

CDR3 residues: CASSLRGGTDTQYF. CDR3 coding DNA: TGTGCCAGCAGTTTGCGGGGGGGGACAGATACGCAGTATTTT. The chain combines TRBV28 with TRBJ2-3; TRBD2 agrees at 9 bases. The CDR3 extends over 14 amino acids. Trimming took 3 bases from V and 3 from J; bases not matched to a gene: 1. Germline lookup yields CDR1 MDHEN and CDR2 SYDVKM.

This sequence joins TRBV27 and TRBJ2-7, with D tentatively TRBD2 (6 bases). Germline CDR1 MNHEY, CDR2 SMNVEV (reference sequence). V lost 2 bases to trimming and J lost 0 bases, with 11 bases between them. The CDR3 contains 15 residues. The CDR3 nucleotides are TGTGCCAGCAGTTTAGAGCTAGCGCCCTCCTACGAGCAGTACTTC. Translating it yields CASSLELAPSYEQYF.

The chain carries TRBV20-1 and TRBJ1-1; a weak D match, TRBD1 (5 bases). V lost 6 bases and J 10 bases, leaving 15 bases between the germline ends. This CDR3 region has 11 residues. Germline V CDR1 and CDR2: DFQATT, SNEGSKA (reference sequence). The CDR3: CSALGGVAAFF. CDR3 in DNA: TGCAGTGCCTTGGGGGGGGTGGCAGCTTTCTTT.

The sample holds a few counts of this clone. The rearrangement uses TRBV7-6 and TRBJ2-1; TRBD2 aligns across 10 bases. The CDR3 is made up of 15 amino acids. J gave up 9 bases and V 5 bases, and 10 bases lay outside the gene matches. The germline gives CDR1 SGHVS, CDR2 FNYEAQ. The CDR3, as DNA: TGTGCCAGCAGCCTTAGGGAGCGGGGGGGAGGTGAGCAGTTCTTC. It encodes CASSLRERGGGEQFF.

This clone has more than one count but fewer than ten. V is TRBV7-7 and J is TRBJ2-1, with 11 positions matching TRBD2. CDR3 length: 16 residues. The germline gives CDR1 SSHAT, CDR2 FNYEAQ (reference sequence). V shed 5 bases and J 0 bases; nucleotides not matched to a gene: 3. The CDR3 sequence is CASSPSGRSSYNEQFF. CDR3 coding DNA: TGTGCCAGCAGCCCTAGCGGGAGGAGCTCCTACAATGAGCAGTTCTTC. The whole variable domain, filled in from reference TRBV7-7 and TRBJ2-1, reads GAGVSQSPRYKVTKRGQDVTLRCDPISSHATLYWYQQALGQGPEFLTYFNYEAQPDKSGLPSDRFSAERPEGSISTLTIQRTEQRDSAMYRCASSPSGRSSYNEQFFGPGTRLTVL.

V and J are TRBV4-1 and TRBJ2-1, with D possibly matching TRBD2 (6 bases). Germline CDR1 MGHRA, CDR2 YSYEKL. V was trimmed by 6 bases and J by 0 bases, leaving 12 bases between them. There are 15 residues in the CDR3. CDR3 in DNA: TGCGCCAGCAGTCGGGACTCGGGCTCCTACAATGAGCAGTTCTTC. Amino acids: CASSRDSGSYNEQFF.